The next 3 T cell receptor beta chains were all read from a single sample in a study of OX40 agonist ivuxolimab in advanced cancers. Repertoires were generated with immunoSEQ multiplex PCR, while TCRdb's copy carries only in-frame clones and drops some. The data show approximately 76,000 clones, approximately 95% seen once. Specimen: CD4+ or CD8+ T cells sorted from blood, collected in a trial of the OX40 agonist ivuxolimab. The origin of the receptors is an adult with an advanced solid tumor such as melanoma, head and neck, liver or kidney cancer.

The chain combines TRBV5-6 with TRBJ2-7; weak D call: TRBD2 (5 bases). The germline V and J ends were trimmed by 2 bases and 4 bases, with 13 bases remaining between them. Germline loops: CDR1 SGHDT, CDR2 YYEEEE. The length of the CDR3 is 14 residues. The CDR3 DNA is TGTGCCAGCAGCTTCAGTCCCGGGGATTACGAGCAGTACTTC. Translated: CASSFSPGDYEQYF.

This chain links TRBV27 with TRBJ1-5; TRBD1 matches 8 bases. With V trimmed by 6 bases and J by 3 bases, 4 bases remained unmatched. Germline CDR1 reads MNHEY; CDR2 reads SMNVEV (reference sequence). This CDR3 has 14 residues. The CDR3 spells CASRDRGLNQPQHF. CDR3 DNA sequence: TGTGCCAGCAGAGACAGGGGACTCAATCAGCCCCAGCATTTT.

This clone was counted between two and nine times. The chain employs TRBV2 and TRBJ2-2, with 9 bases lining up with TRBD2. Germline trimming cut 4 bases from V and 9 bases from J; bases unmatched to any gene: 12. There are 16 residues in the CDR3. CDR1 is SNHLY, CDR2 FYNNEI, per germline. CDR3: CASSAGSGSLNRELFF. DNA of the CDR3: TGTGCCAGCAGTGCGGGTAGCGGGAGCTTAAATCGGGAGCTGTTTTTT.